What follows are 13 T cell receptor beta chains derived from one specimen sequenced in a study of Ad26.COV2.S vaccination and SARS-CoV-2 variants. Sequenced by immunoSEQ multiplex PCR; TCRdb stores in-frame clones only, minus some. The repertoire holds 350,000 to 500,000 clones, with over 75% as singletons. Treatment denoted: around 19 received Ad26.COV2.S at low or high dose, single or two shots; about 5 received placebo; per-sample allocation not given. Sampling was done on day 63 after the first vaccine or placebo injection. This specimen was peripheral blood, taken in a trial of Ad26.COV2.S vaccine versus placebo. These receptors all stem from a person between 18 and 65 years old who received the Ad26.COV2.S COVID-19 vaccine or a placebo.

The V gene is TRBV2, the J gene TRBJ1-2; 7 bases align to TRBD1. The CDR3 spans 16 residues. The V gene's germline CDR1 is SNHLY and CDR2 FYNNEI. J was trimmed by 8 bases and V by 7 bases; bases with no gene match: 19. CDR3 in amino acids: CASMGTGTAAFGGYTF. Here the CDR3 DNA reads TGTGCCAGCATGGGGACCGGGACAGCGGCCTTCGGGGGCTACACCTTC.

V is TRBV28 and J is TRBJ1-1; 8 bases align to TRBD1. Unmatched junction bases numbered 5, after V lost 1 base and J lost 4 bases. The CDR3 has 15 residues. Germline-derived CDR1 and CDR2 are MDHEN and SYDVKM. CDR3 protein: CASSLSGGVVTEAFF. As DNA, the CDR3 is TGTGCCAGCAGTTTATCAGGGGGCGTGGTCACTGAAGCTTTCTTT.

The CDR3 sequence: CASGGQGSETQYF. The CDR3 region has the DNA TGTGCCAGCGGAGGACAGGGGTCGGAGACCCAGTACTTC. The chain links TRBV25-1 to TRBJ2-5, with 9 bases that match TRBD1. The trim removed 8 bases at V and 5 bases at J, leaving 6 bases unmatched. The CDR3 has 13 residues. Germline CDR1 and CDR2: MGHDK and SYGVNS.

The CDR3 sequence is CASSLRTSPLEQYF. CDR3 DNA sequence: TGTGCCAGCAGCTTAAGAACTAGCCCTCTCGAGCAGTACTTC. The J gene is TRBJ2-7, the V gene TRBV7-2, with D maybe TRBD2 (6 bases). Germline assignment: CDR1 SGHTA and CDR2 FQGNSA. Trimming stripped 2 bases from V and 6 bases from J, with 14 bases between. CDR3 length: 14 residues.

The rearrangement links TRBV3-1 (or the pseudogene TRBV3-2) to TRBJ1-2; D ambiguous. The V end was cut by 1 base, the J end by 7 bases, with 7 bases between. There are 12 residues in the CDR3. The germline CDR1 and CDR2 sequences are LGHDT and YNNKEL (reference sequence). The CDR3 region has the DNA TGTGCCAGCAGCCAAGGGTCAGCTGGCTACACCTTC. This sequence encodes CASSQGSAGYTF.

V is TRBV6-2 or TRBV6-3 and J is TRBJ1-5; D possibly corresponds to TRBD1 (6 bases). Germline CDR1 reads MNHEY; CDR2 reads SVGEGT. This CDR3 contains 15 residues. V was clipped by 6 bases and J by 4 bases, with 16 bases between them. This chain's CDR3 is CASSQGHLGNQPQHF. CDR3 bases: TGTGCCAGCAGCCAGGGACACCTTGGGAATCAGCCCCAGCATTTT.

This chain links TRBV11-3 with TRBJ2-3; 9 bases fit TRBD2. CDR3 size: 16 residues. Germline CDR1 is SGHNT and CDR2 is YENEEA. J gave up 3 bases and V 0 bases, and 4 bases lay outside the gene matches. The CDR3 loop is CASSLDRSGRTDTQYF. As DNA, the CDR3 is TGTGCCAGCAGCTTAGATAGGAGCGGGAGGACAGATACGCAGTATTTT.

This clone has a handful of counts. In DNA form, the CDR3 reads TGTGCCAGCAGTACAGGGGCGGCTGAAGCTTTCTTT. It translates to CASSTGAAEAFF. The J gene is TRBJ1-1, the V gene TRBV5-6; TRBD1 matches 7 bases. Looked up from germline, CDR1 is SGHDT and CDR2 is YYEEEE. The CDR3 length is 12 residues. With 5 bases clipped from V and 6 bases from J, the junction kept 4 bases outside the gene matches.

The CDR3 sequence: CASSLPGTGVVNTEAFF. For the CDR3, the DNA is TGTGCCAGCAGCCTACCCGGGACAGGGGTAGTGAACACTGAAGCTTTCTTT. The chain is built from TRBV11-2 and TRBJ1-1, with TRBD1 matching 10 bases. The V segment lost 5 bases and the J segment 0 bases; nucleotides outside the gene matches: 9. There are 17 residues in the CDR3. Germline CDR1 reads SGHAT; CDR2 reads FQNNGV. Variable domain in full (rest from reference TRBV11-2 and TRBJ1-1): EAGVAQSPRYKIIEKRQSVAFWCNPISGHATLYWYQQILGQGPKLLIQFQNNGVVDDSQLPKDRFSAERLKGVDSTLKIQPAKLEDSAVYLCASSLPGTGVVNTEAFFGQGTRLTVV.

This clone was seen a single time. The chain has TRBV3-1 (or the pseudogene TRBV3-2) and TRBJ2-6; TRBD1 aligns across 10 bases. This CDR3 is built from 16 residues. Germline CDR1 is LGHDT and CDR2 is YNNKEL (reference sequence). V trimming: 11 bases; J trimming: 2 bases; junction bases outside the gene matches: 9. The CDR3 sequence is CAGGTGVSTGANVLTF. Written as DNA, the CDR3 is TGTGCCGGGGGGACAGGGGTATCCACTGGGGCCAACGTCCTGACTTTC.

The chain carries TRBV30 and TRBJ2-4; D gene unclear. Germline values: CDR1 GTSNPN, CDR2 SVGIG (reference sequence). The CDR3 contains 12 residues. Trimming cost V 2 bases and J 8 bases, with 10 bases left between them. The CDR3 bases are TGTGCCTGGAGTCCTGCTTCGGACATTCAGTACTTC. It is translated as CAWSPASDIQYF.

The chain joins TRBV5-1 to TRBJ2-5, with a weak D call TRBD2 (8 bases). Deletions cut 5 bases from V and 5 bases from J, with 22 bases between. This CDR3 region has 16 residues. Germline CDR1 and CDR2: SGHRS and YFSETQ. The CDR3 DNA reads as TGCGCCAGCAGGTCAGGGGGACCAGCGGGAGTCGAGACCCAGTACTTC. This translates into CASRSGGPAGVETQYF.

V is TRBV19 and J is TRBJ2-1; D perhaps matches TRBD1 (6 bases). Trimming removed 3 bases at V and 4 bases at J, with 10 bases between. This CDR3 spans 14 amino acids. Germline CDR1 and CDR2: LNHDA and SQIVND (reference sequence). This CDR3 is CASSISGVYNEQFF. In DNA form, the CDR3 reads TGTGCCAGTAGTATTTCAGGGGTATACAATGAGCAGTTCTTC.